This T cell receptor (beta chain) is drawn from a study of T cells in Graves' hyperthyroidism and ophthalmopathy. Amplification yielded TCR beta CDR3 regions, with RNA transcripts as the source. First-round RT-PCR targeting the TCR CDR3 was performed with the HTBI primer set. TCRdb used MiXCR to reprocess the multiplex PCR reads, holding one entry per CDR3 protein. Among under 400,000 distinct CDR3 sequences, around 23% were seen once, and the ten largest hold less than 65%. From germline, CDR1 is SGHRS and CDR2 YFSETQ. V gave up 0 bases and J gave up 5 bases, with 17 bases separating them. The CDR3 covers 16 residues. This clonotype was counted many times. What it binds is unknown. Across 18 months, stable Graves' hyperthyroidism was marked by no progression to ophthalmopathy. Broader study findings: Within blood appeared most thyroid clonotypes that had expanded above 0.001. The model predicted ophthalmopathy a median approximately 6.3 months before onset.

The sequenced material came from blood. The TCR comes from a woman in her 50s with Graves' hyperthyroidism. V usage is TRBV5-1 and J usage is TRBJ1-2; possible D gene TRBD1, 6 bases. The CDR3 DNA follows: TGCGCCAGCAGCTTGGATACGCCGGGACAAGGTTATGGCTACACCTTC. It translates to CASSLDTPGQGYGYTF. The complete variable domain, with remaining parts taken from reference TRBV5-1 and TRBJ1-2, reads KAGVTQTPRYLIKTRGQQVTLSCSPISGHRSVSWYQQTPGQGLQFLFEYFSETQRNKGNFPGRFSGRQFSNSRSEMNVSTLELGDSALYLCASSLDTPGQGYGYTFGSGTRLTVV.